Shown below are 8 T cell receptor beta chains from a single sample sequenced in a study of cytomegalovirus exposure and HLA in healthy donors. PCR primers comprised 60 Vbeta and 13 Jbeta primers. Clones were read by immunoSEQ multiplex PCR, and TCRdb kept only the in-frame ones, dropping some. The table has about 44,000 clones, 87% seen once. What was sequenced was PBMCs. The receptors here all came from a woman aged 40 to 50 in good health and CMV-seropositive.

The chain joins TRBV5-4 to TRBJ2-1; D gene uncertain. The CDR3 loop spans 12 amino acids. The V and J ends lost 2 bases and 7 bases respectively, with 7 bases between them. Germline CDR1 SGHNT, CDR2 YYREEE (reference sequence). CDR3 amino acids: CASSFGWNEQFF. CDR3 nucleotides: TGTGCCAGCAGCTTCGGTTGGAATGAGCAGTTCTTC.

The rearrangement links TRBV5-4 to TRBJ2-2; the match to TRBD2 covers 14 bases. The CDR3 length is 17 residues. With 4 bases clipped from V and 6 bases from J, the junction kept 8 bases outside the gene matches. Germline V gene lookup returns CDR1 SGHNT and CDR2 YYREEE (reference sequence). Written as DNA, the CDR3 is TGTGCCAGCAGCCAGGGGACTAGCGGGAGTTCGGCCGGGGAGCTGTTTTTT. Translated: CASSQGTSGSSAGELFF.

The chain uses TRBV6-5 and TRBJ2-1; 11 bases map to TRBD2. V gave up 5 bases and J gave up 7 bases; unmatched junction bases: 7. CDR3 length equals 15 residues. CDR1 is MNHEY, CDR2 SVGAGI, per germline. The CDR3 nucleotides read TGTGCCAGCAGTAAAATTAGCGGGGGGGCGAATGAGCAGTTCTTC. Protein sequence: CASSKISGGANEQFF.

The chain is built from TRBV7-3 and TRBJ2-1, with 7 positions matching TRBD2. Per the germline V gene, CDR1 is SGHTA and CDR2 is FQGTGA. The trim removed 1 base at V and 7 bases at J, leaving 10 bases unmatched. The CDR3 runs to 16 residues. Here the CDR3 DNA reads TGTGCCAGCAGCTTAAGCGGGGGTAGGCAATTTAATGAGCAGTTCTTC. This codes for CASSLSGGRQFNEQFF. The whole variable domain, filled in from reference TRBV7-3 and TRBJ2-1, reads GAGVSQTPSNKVTEKGKYVELRCDPISGHTALYWYRQSLGQGPEFLIYFQGTGAADDSGLPNDRFFAVRPEGSVSTLKIQRTERGDSAVYLCASSLSGGRQFNEQFFGPGTRLTVL.

The V call is TRBV28, the J call TRBJ2-3, with D tentatively TRBD1 (6 bases). V was shortened by 6 bases and J by 2 bases, with 15 bases between the two germline ends. This CDR3 spans 15 amino acids. Germline assignment: CDR1 MDHEN and CDR2 SYDVKM. The CDR3 DNA is TGTGCCAGCAGCGCCCACGGACAGAACACAGATACGCAGTATTTT. It specifies CASSAHGQNTDTQYF.

CDR3 coding DNA: TGTGCCAGCGCACAAAATTACGAGCAGTACTTC. It specifies CASAQNYEQYF. V usage is TRBV6-5 and J usage is TRBJ2-7; no firm D call. With 8 bases removed from V and 4 bases from J, the gap between germline ends came to 9 bases. CDR3 length: 11 residues. Per germline, CDR1 MNHEY and CDR2 SVGAGI.

This clone has more than one count but fewer than ten. This CDR3 is CASSRGGYGYTF. In nucleotides, the CDR3 is TGTGCCAGCTCGAGGGGGGGCTATGGCTACACCTTC. The chain has TRBV6-5 and TRBJ1-2; D is possibly TRBD1 (6 bases). The V and J ends lost 8 bases and 4 bases respectively, with 11 bases between them. Germline V lookup: CDR1 MNHEY, CDR2 SVGAGI. The CDR3 consists of 12 residues.

The V gene is TRBV7-9, the J gene TRBJ2-7; possibly TRBD1 for D (6 bases). V lost 1 base and J 7 bases, leaving 20 bases between the germline ends. Germline V lookup: CDR1 SEHNR, CDR2 FQNEAQ (reference sequence). The CDR3 contains 16 residues. This CDR3 reads CASSLGLGHTGWEQYF. In DNA form, the CDR3 reads TGTGCCAGCAGCTTAGGCTTGGGACACACGGGATGGGAGCAGTACTTC.